The 18 T cell receptor beta chains below were found in one sample sequenced in a study of cytomegalovirus exposure and HLA in healthy donors. 60 Vbeta and 13 Jbeta primers were used in PCR. Assay used: immunoSEQ multiplex PCR; TCRdb lists only in-frame clones, some missing. The sample lists around 140,000 clones, less than 85% occurring once. Material for sequencing was PBMCs. Source of these receptors: a woman between 55 and 75 years old in good health and CMV-seropositive.

The chain combines TRBV5-1 with TRBJ2-7, with TRBD2 matching over 12 bases. V shed 2 bases and J 5 bases; nucleotides not matched to a gene: 8. The V gene's germline CDR1 is SGHRS and CDR2 YFSETQ. The CDR3 length is 16 residues. CDR3 protein: CASSLGPSGRADEQYF. The CDR3 DNA reads TGCGCCAGCAGCTTAGGCCCTAGCGGGAGGGCGGACGAGCAGTACTTC. Filled out from reference TRBV5-1 and TRBJ2-7, the complete variable domain reads KAGVTQTPRYLIKTRGQQVTLSCSPISGHRSVSWYQQTPGQGLQFLFEYFSETQRNKGNFPGRFSGRQFSNSRSEMNVSTLELGDSALYLCASSLGPSGRADEQYFGPGTRLTVT.

V and J are TRBV9 and TRBJ2-7, with D maybe TRBD2 (5 bases). The CDR3 spans 13 residues. Trimming stripped 0 bases from V and 8 bases from J, with 12 bases between. Germline values: CDR1 SGDLS, CDR2 YYNGEE. The CDR3: CASSVGTVQKQYF. The CDR3 DNA follows: TGTGCCAGCAGCGTAGGGACTGTTCAAAAGCAGTACTTC.

The table lists this clone with a few counts. This chain connects TRBV6-1 to TRBJ2-1; unclear D gene. This CDR3 has 12 amino acids. Germline CDR1 reads MNHNS; CDR2 reads SASEGT. Trimming shortened V by 6 bases and J by 8 bases, and 11 bases separated the two germline ends. The CDR3 is CASRPKTYEQFF. The CDR3 DNA is TGTGCCAGCAGGCCCAAAACTTATGAGCAGTTCTTC.

The chain has TRBV25-1 and TRBJ2-7; the match to TRBD1 covers 8 bases. The germline CDR1 and CDR2 sequences are MGHDK and SYGVNS. Trimming removed 4 bases from V and 1 base from J; junction bases left unmatched: 12. The CDR3 length is 17 residues. Here the CDR3 reads CASSGSGLRGRSYEQYF. CDR3 coding DNA: TGTGCCAGCAGTGGATCTGGACTCAGGGGGCGGTCCTACGAGCAGTACTTC.

This clone was observed once. The chain is built from TRBV30 and TRBJ2-1, with TRBD2 identical over 7 bases. CDR1 GTSNPN and CDR2 SVGIG come from the germline V gene (reference sequence). With V trimmed by 2 bases and J by 9 bases, 7 bases remained unmatched. The CDR3 has 13 residues. This chain's CDR3 is CAWSSKGLSEQFF. CDR3 coding DNA: TGTGCCTGGAGTTCCAAGGGACTAAGTGAGCAGTTCTTC.

The table lists this clone with a few counts. V gene TRBV27 combines with J gene TRBJ2-2, with D possibly being TRBD1 (6 bases). There are 15 residues in the CDR3. Trimming stripped 5 bases from V and 5 bases from J, with 15 bases between. CDR1 and CDR2 from the germline V gene are MNHEY and SMNVEV (reference sequence). CDR3 nucleotide sequence: TGTGCCAGCAGTCCAGGGGCAGGGAATACCGGGGAGCTGTTTTTT. Residues: CASSPGAGNTGELFF.

V and J are TRBV19 and TRBJ2-3, with 9 bases identical to TRBD2. Germline loops: CDR1 LNHDA, CDR2 SQIVND (reference sequence). After removal of 7 bases from V and 3 bases from J, the junction contained 5 bases not matched to a gene. The CDR3 covers 14 residues. In DNA, the CDR3 is TGTGCCAGTAAGGGGCTAGCGGGAACAGATACGCAGTATTTT. Protein: CASKGLAGTDTQYF.

This rearrangement joins TRBV7-6 to TRBJ2-5, with 10 positions matching TRBD2. This CDR3 has 14 residues. The germline gives CDR1 SGHVS, CDR2 FNYEAQ. V gave up 10 bases and J gave up 5 bases; unmatched junction bases: 10. In DNA form, the CDR3 reads TGTGCCATCGCAGCGGGAGGGTCGGGGGAGACCCAGTACTTC. It encodes CAIAAGGSGETQYF.

This clone was counted a single time. The same CDR3 also results from other DNA sequences found in this sample. The J gene is TRBJ1-2, the V gene TRBV28; no clear D. Trimming cost V 1 base and J 2 bases, with 5 bases left between them. The CDR3 is made up of 13 amino acids. Germline V gene lookup returns CDR1 MDHEN and CDR2 SYDVKM. In DNA form, the CDR3 reads TGTGCCAGCAGTTTATCAGGAAACTATGGCTACACCTTC. It codes for CASSLSGNYGYTF.

The J gene is TRBJ2-7, the V gene TRBV29-1, with 12 bases identical to TRBD2. V was pared by 7 bases and J by 6 bases, with 7 bases of the junction left unmatched. The CDR3 is 13 amino acids. The germline CDR1 and CDR2 sequences are SQVTM and ANQGSEA. For the CDR3, the DNA is TGCAGCGGGCTGGGACTAGCGGGTGGCGAGCAGTACTTC. Translating it yields CSGLGLAGGEQYF.

The V gene is TRBV7-9, the J gene TRBJ2-2; 12 nucleotides agree with TRBD2. The J segment lost 5 bases and the V segment lost 5 bases, leaving 3 bases of the junction unmatched. Germline V gene sequence: CDR1 SEHNR, CDR2 FQNEAQ (reference sequence). CDR3 length: 15 amino acids. The CDR3 nucleotides read TGTGCCAGCAGCGCTAGCGGGAGGGGGACCGGGGAGCTGTTTTTT. Translating gives CASSASGRGTGELFF. Full variable domain (remainder filled in from reference TRBV7-9 and TRBJ2-2): DTGVSQNPRHKITKRGQNVTFRCDPISEHNRLYWYRQTLGQGPEFLTYFQNEAQLEKSRLLSDRFSAERPKGSFSTLEIQRTEQGDSAMYLCASSASGRGTGELFFGEGSRLTVL.

This clone came up a few times. The chain couples TRBV28 to TRBJ1-1; 8 nucleotides agree with TRBD1. Trimming cost V 7 bases and J 0 bases; bases outside gene matches: 13. The CDR3 sequence is 17 residues long. CDR1 and CDR2 (germline): MDHEN, SYDVKM. DNA for the CDR3: TGTGCCAGCATCACAGGGGGTGTCTTAGGGGTGAACACTGAAGCTTTCTTT. Translating gives CASITGGVLGVNTEAFF.

The rearrangement links TRBV6-1 to TRBJ2-7, with unresolved D. The CDR3 is made up of 16 amino acids. CDR1 is MNHNS and CDR2 is SASEGT in the germline V gene. Trimming took off 3 bases at V and 0 bases at J, with 15 bases between the two ends. CDR3 protein: CASSDNRARSSYEQYF. In DNA form, the CDR3 reads TGTGCCAGCAGTGATAATCGAGCGAGGAGCTCCTACGAGCAGTACTTC.

This clone has a handful of counts. The chain is built from TRBV28 and TRBJ2-3, with 12 positions matching TRBD1. This CDR3 is 16 amino acids long. V lost 5 bases, J lost 2 bases, and 5 bases stayed unmatched. CDR1 and CDR2 from the germline V gene are MDHEN and SYDVKM. The CDR3 sequence is CASSVGTGGSTDTQYF. The CDR3 bases are TGTGCCAGCAGTGTCGGGACAGGGGGCTCCACAGATACGCAGTATTTT.

This clone was detected only a few times. This sequence joins TRBV4-1 and TRBJ2-1, with 8 positions matching TRBD1. Unmatched junction bases numbered 3, after V lost 0 bases and J lost 2 bases. The CDR3 consists of 16 residues. Germline V CDR1 and CDR2: MGHRA, YSYEKL. The CDR3 DNA is TGCGCCAGCAGCCAAGAATGGACAGGGACCTACAATGAGCAGTTCTTC. It encodes CASSQEWTGTYNEQFF.

This clone has only a few counts. The rearrangement joins TRBV28 to TRBJ2-7; a possible D gene is TRBD1 (5 bases). The CDR3 totals 15 residues. Germline values: CDR1 MDHEN, CDR2 SYDVKM. V dropped 7 bases and J dropped 6 bases, with 22 bases sitting between them. The chain's CDR3 is CASTYAAGQTPEQYF. CDR3 bases: TGTGCCAGCACCTATGCGGCAGGGCAGACCCCCGAGCAGTACTTC.

The V and J genes are TRBV6-1 and TRBJ2-3; tentatively, D is TRBD1 (5 bases). Germline V lookup: CDR1 MNHNS, CDR2 SASEGT. Trimming left V 0 bases short and J 3 bases short, with 16 bases between. The CDR3 sequence is 17 residues long. The CDR3 loop is CASSEAATVAGTDTQYF. The CDR3 region has the DNA TGTGCCAGCAGTGAAGCGGCGACAGTAGCAGGGACAGATACGCAGTATTTT.

The V and J genes are TRBV9 and TRBJ1-2, with 7 bases matching TRBD1. Unmatched junction bases numbered 2, after V lost 4 bases and J lost 8 bases. This CDR3 comprises 11 residues. Looked up from germline, CDR1 is SGDLS and CDR2 is YYNGEE. CDR3 sequence reads: CASSRQGGYTF. For the CDR3, the DNA is TGTGCCAGCAGCAGACAGGGAGGCTACACCTTC.